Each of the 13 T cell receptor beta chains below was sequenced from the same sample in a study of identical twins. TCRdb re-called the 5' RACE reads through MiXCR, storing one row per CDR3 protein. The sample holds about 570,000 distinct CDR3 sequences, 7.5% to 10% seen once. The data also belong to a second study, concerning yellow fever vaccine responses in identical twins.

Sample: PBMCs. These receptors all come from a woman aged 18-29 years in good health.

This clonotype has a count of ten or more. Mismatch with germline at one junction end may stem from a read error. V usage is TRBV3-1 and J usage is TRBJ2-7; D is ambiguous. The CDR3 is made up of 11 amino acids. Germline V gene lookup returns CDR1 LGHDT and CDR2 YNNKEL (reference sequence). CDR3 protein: CASTQGEGQYF. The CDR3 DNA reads TGTGCCAGCACCCAAGGAGAAGGGCAGTACTTC.

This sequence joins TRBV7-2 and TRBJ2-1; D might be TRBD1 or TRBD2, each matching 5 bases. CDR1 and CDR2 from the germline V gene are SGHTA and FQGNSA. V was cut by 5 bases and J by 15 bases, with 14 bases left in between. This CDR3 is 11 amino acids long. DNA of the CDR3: TGTGCCAGCAGCATGGGACCCACGGGGTTCTTC. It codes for CASSMGPTGFF.

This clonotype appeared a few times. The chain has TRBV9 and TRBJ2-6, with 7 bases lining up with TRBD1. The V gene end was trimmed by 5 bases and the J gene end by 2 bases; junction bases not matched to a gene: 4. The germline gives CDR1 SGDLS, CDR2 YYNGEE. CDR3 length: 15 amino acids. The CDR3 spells CASSFGTAGANVLTF. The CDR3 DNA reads TGTGCCAGCAGTTTTGGGACAGCTGGGGCCAACGTCCTGACTTTC. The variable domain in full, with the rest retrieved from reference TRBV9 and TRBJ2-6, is DSGVTQTPKHLITATGQRVTLRCSPRSGDLSVYWYQQSLDQGLQFLIQYYNGEERAKGNILERFSAQQFPDLHSELNLSSLELGDSALYFCASSFGTAGANVLTFGAGSRLTVL.

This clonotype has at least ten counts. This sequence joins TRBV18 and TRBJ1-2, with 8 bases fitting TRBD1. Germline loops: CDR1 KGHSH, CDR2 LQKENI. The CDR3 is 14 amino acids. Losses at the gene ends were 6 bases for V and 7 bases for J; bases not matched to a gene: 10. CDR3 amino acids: CASSPGQGTGGYTF. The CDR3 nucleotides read TGTGCCAGCTCCCCCGGACAGGGAACGGGTGGCTACACCTTC.

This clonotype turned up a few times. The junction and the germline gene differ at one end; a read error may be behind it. CDR3 in amino acids: CATSRDAGTRSSDYEQYF. DNA of the CDR3: TGTGCCACCAGCCGAGATGCCGGGACTAGAAGTTCGGATTACGAGCAGTACTTC. The chain links TRBV15 to TRBJ2-7; the match to TRBD2 covers 8 bases. This CDR3 region has 18 residues. Germline lookup yields CDR1 LNHNV and CDR2 YYDKDF (reference sequence).

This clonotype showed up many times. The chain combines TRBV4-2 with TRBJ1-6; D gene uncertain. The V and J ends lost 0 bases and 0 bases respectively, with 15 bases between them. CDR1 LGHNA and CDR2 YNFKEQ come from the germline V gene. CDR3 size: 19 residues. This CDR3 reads CASSQDLLGGSSYNSPLHF. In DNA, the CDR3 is TGTGCCAGCAGCCAAGATTTGTTGGGCGGGAGCTCCTATAATTCACCCCTCCACTTT.

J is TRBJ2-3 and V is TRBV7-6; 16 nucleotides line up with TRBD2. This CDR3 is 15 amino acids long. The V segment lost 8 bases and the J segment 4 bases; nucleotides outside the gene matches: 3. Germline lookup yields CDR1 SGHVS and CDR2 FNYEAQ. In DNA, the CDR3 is TGTGCCAGCGGGGGACTAGCGGGAGGGTCAGATACGCAGTATTTT. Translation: CASGGLAGGSDTQYF.

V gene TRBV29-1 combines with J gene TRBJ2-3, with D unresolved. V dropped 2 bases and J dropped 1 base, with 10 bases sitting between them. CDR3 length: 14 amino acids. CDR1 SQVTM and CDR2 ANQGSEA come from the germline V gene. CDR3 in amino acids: CSVEKGLGTDTQYF. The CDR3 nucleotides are TGCAGCGTTGAAAAGGGTCTGGGCACAGATACGCAGTATTTT.

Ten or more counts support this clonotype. The CDR3 protein is CSALGSGGGTDTQYF. The DNA of the CDR3 is TGCAGTGCTTTAGGGAGCGGGGGGGGTACAGATACGCAGTATTTT. This chain links TRBV20-1 with TRBJ2-3; TRBD2 aligns across 10 bases. This CDR3 has 15 amino acids. Trimming cost V 5 bases and J 3 bases; bases outside gene matches: 8. Germline CDR1 DFQATT, CDR2 SNEGSKA (reference sequence).

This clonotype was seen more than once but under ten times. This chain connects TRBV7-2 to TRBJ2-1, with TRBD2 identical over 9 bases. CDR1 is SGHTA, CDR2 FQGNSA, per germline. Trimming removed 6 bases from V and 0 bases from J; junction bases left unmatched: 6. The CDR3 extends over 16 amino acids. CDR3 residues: CASRLSGGTSYNEQFF. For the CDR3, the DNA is TGTGCCAGCAGGCTCAGCGGGGGGACCTCCTACAATGAGCAGTTCTTC. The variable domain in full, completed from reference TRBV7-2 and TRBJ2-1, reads GAGVSQSPSNKVTEKGKDVELRCDPISGHTALYWYRQSLGQGLEFLIYFQGNSAPDKSGLPSDRFSAERTGGSVSTLTIQRTQQEDSAVYLCASRLSGGTSYNEQFFGPGTRLTVL.

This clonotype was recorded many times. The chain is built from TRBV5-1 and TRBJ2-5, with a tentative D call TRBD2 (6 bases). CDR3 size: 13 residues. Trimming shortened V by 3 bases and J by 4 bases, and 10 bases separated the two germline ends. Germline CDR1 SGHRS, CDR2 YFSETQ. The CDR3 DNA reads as TGCGCCAGCAGCTCCGGGGGAAGAGAGACCCAGTACTTC. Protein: CASSSGGRETQYF.

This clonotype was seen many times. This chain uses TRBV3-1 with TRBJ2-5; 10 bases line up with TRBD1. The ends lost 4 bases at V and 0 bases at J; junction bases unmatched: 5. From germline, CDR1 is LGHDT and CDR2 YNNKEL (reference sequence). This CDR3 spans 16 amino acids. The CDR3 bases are TGTGCCAGCAGCCCTGAAGGGACAGGGGACCAAGAGACCCAGTACTTC. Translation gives CASSPEGTGDQETQYF.

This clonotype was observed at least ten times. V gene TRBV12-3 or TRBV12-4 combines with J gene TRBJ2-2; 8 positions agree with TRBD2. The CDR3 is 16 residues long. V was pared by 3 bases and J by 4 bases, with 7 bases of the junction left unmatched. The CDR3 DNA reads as TGTGCCAGCAGTTTTTCCAGCGGGGGTACCACCGGGGAGCTGTTTTTT. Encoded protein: CASSFSSGGTTGELFF.